These 23 T cell receptor beta chains were sequenced from one sample in a study of identical twins. TCRdb passed the 5' RACE reads through MiXCR, listing each CDR3 protein once. This sample yields a few hundred thousand distinct CDR3 sequences, of which roughly 8.6% are seen a single time; roughly 6.4% belongs to the top ten. This sample also belongs to another study, concerning yellow fever vaccine responses in identical twins.

The sequenced material came from CD8+ T cells sorted from blood. These receptors were taken from a woman between 18 and 29 years old in good health.

There are a few counts of this clonotype. It may be a read error: a sequence one base away is much more abundant. The gene calls are TRBV2 and TRBJ2-7; TRBD2 matches at 9 bases. The trim removed 8 bases at V and 0 bases at J, leaving 2 bases unmatched. Germline-derived CDR1 and CDR2 are SNHLY and FYNNEI. The CDR3 is 13 amino acids. CDR3 bases: TGTGCCAGCTATAGCGGGAGCTCCTACGAGCAGTACTTC. Protein sequence: CASYSGSSYEQYF.

Ten or more counts support this clonotype. V and J are TRBV29-1 and TRBJ2-2, with TRBD1 as a possible D gene (5 bases). V was clipped by 7 bases and J by 1 base, with 13 bases between them. The CDR3 contains 14 residues. Germline V lookup: CDR1 SQVTM, CDR2 ANQGSEA. CDR3 bases: TGCAGCGGTCGTGGACACCAGAACACCGGGGAGCTGTTTTTT. This codes for CSGRGHQNTGELFF.

This clonotype showed up many times. The chain has TRBV4-3 and TRBJ1-5, with 9 bases identical to TRBD1. Germline lookup yields CDR1 LGHNA and CDR2 YSLEER. Trimming at V came to 0 bases and at J to 9 bases, leaving 6 bases not matched to a gene. The CDR3 covers 15 residues. The CDR3 loop is CASSQDRGQGWPQHF. The CDR3 nucleotides read TGCGCCAGCAGCCAAGATCGGGGACAGGGTTGGCCCCAGCATTTT.

This clonotype was seen a handful of times. This chain joins TRBV7-8 and TRBJ2-2, with D perhaps matching TRBD1 (5 bases). The CDR3 spans 16 residues. The germline V gene encodes CDR1 SGHVS and CDR2 FQNEAQ. Trimming shortened V by 2 bases and J by 4 bases, and 14 bases separated the two germline ends. DNA of the CDR3: TGTGCCAGCAGCTTACTTCAGACAGTCGCCACCGGGGAGCTGTTTTTT. Its protein is CASSLLQTVATGELFF.

This clonotype has a count of ten or more. The chain joins TRBV4-3 to TRBJ2-1; 11 nucleotides match TRBD2. The V gene end was trimmed by 0 bases and the J gene end by 4 bases; junction bases not matched to a gene: 5. This CDR3 is built from 17 residues. Germline V gene lookup returns CDR1 LGHNA and CDR2 YSLEER. CDR3 protein: CASSQDSGTSGYNEQFF. CDR3 DNA sequence: TGCGCCAGCAGCCAAGATTCCGGGACTAGCGGATACAATGAGCAGTTCTTC.

This clonotype has more than one count but fewer than ten. The chain is built from TRBV2 and TRBJ2-1; no reliable D call. From germline, CDR1 is SNHLY and CDR2 FYNNEI. The CDR3 is made up of 17 amino acids. Trimming stripped 8 bases from V and 0 bases from J, with 20 bases between. The CDR3: CASPTLPTKSSYNEQFF. For the CDR3, the DNA is TGTGCCAGCCCAACCCTCCCGACGAAAAGCTCCTACAATGAGCAGTTCTTC.

Many counts were recorded for this clonotype. The chain uses TRBV10-3 and TRBJ1-1, with D unclear. The V and J ends lost 3 bases and 2 bases respectively, with 4 bases between them. The V gene's germline CDR1 is ENHRY and CDR2 SYGVKD. CDR3 length equals 12 residues. The CDR3 region is CAISERNTEAFF. The CDR3 DNA reads TGTGCCATCAGTGAAAGAAACACTGAAGCTTTCTTT.

In this sample, this clonotype turned up a few times. This sequence joins TRBV28 and TRBJ1-5, with D maybe TRBD1 (5 bases). There are 15 residues in the CDR3. CDR1 and CDR2 (germline): MDHEN, SYDVKM. Trimming pared 5 bases from V and 3 bases from J, leaving 14 bases between. CDR3 in amino acids: CASSDSMGPNQPQHF. CDR3 coding DNA: TGTGCCAGCAGTGACAGTATGGGACCCAATCAGCCCCAGCATTTT.

A few counts support this clonotype. V is TRBV6-2 or TRBV6-3 and J is TRBJ2-1; the match to TRBD2 covers 9 bases. From germline, CDR1 is MNHEY and CDR2 SVGEGT. CDR3 length equals 14 residues. Unmatched junction bases numbered 5, after V lost 6 bases and J lost 5 bases. The chain's CDR3 is CASSTRTSDNEQFF. Written as DNA, the CDR3 is TGTGCCAGCAGCACACGGACTAGCGACAATGAGCAGTTCTTC.

The V call is TRBV2, the J call TRBJ2-5; maybe TRBD1 (6 bases). The CDR3 spans 15 residues. Germline CDR1 SNHLY, CDR2 FYNNEI. Trimming took off 3 bases at V and 0 bases at J, with 11 bases between the two ends. CDR3 residues: CASSEDRQDQETQYF. The DNA for the CDR3 is TGTGCCAGCAGTGAGGACAGACAAGACCAAGAGACCCAGTACTTC.

This clonotype was detected only a few times. V and J are TRBV13 and TRBJ2-7; 9 positions agree with TRBD1. V shed 4 bases and J 3 bases; nucleotides not matched to a gene: 7. Germline values: CDR1 PRHDT, CDR2 FYEKMQ (reference sequence). The CDR3 spans 15 residues. CDR3 coding DNA: TGTGCCAGCAGCTCTGGCGGACAGGGGAGCTACGAGCAGTACTTC. Protein product: CASSSGGQGSYEQYF.

This clonotype has a count of ten or more. The chain uses TRBV7-9 and TRBJ2-7; TRBD1 agrees at 7 bases. Germline V gives CDR1 SEHNR, CDR2 FQNEAQ (reference sequence). CDR3 length equals 14 residues. V dropped 5 bases and J dropped 2; count of bases not matched to a gene: 6. CDR3 in amino acids: CASSLRDRPYEQYF. CDR3 in DNA: TGTGCCAGCAGCCTCCGGGACAGACCCTACGAGCAGTACTTC.

This clonotype was observed a handful of times. The chain combines TRBV13 with TRBJ2-5; D is perhaps TRBD1 (5 bases). The CDR3 is 14 amino acids. V dropped 4 bases and J dropped 0 bases, with 9 bases sitting between them. Germline V gives CDR1 PRHDT, CDR2 FYEKMQ (reference sequence). The CDR3 protein is CASSSTVNQETQYF. CDR3 nucleotides: TGTGCCAGCAGCTCGACAGTGAACCAAGAGACCCAGTACTTC.

This clonotype has only a few counts. This chain joins TRBV20-1 and TRBJ2-7, with unresolved D. Trimming took off 0 bases at V and 0 bases at J, with 6 bases between the two ends. The CDR3 has 13 residues. Per the germline V gene, CDR1 is DFQATT and CDR2 is SNEGSKA (reference sequence). The CDR3 spells CSAREWSSYEQYF. CDR3 DNA sequence: TGCAGTGCTAGAGAATGGAGCTCCTACGAGCAGTACTTC.

This clonotype was recorded many times. The CDR3 loop is CASSDSRREFYNEQFF. The CDR3 region has the DNA TGTGCCAGCAGCGACTCTCGGCGGGAGTTTTACAATGAGCAGTTCTTC. The genes are TRBV7-2 and TRBJ2-1, with TRBD2 matching 7 bases. This CDR3 has 16 amino acids. Trimming took 5 bases from V and 4 from J; bases not matched to a gene: 11. The V gene's germline CDR1 is SGHTA and CDR2 FQGNSA.

The chain uses TRBV24-1 and TRBJ2-7; 10 positions match TRBD1. The CDR3 has 15 amino acids. The J segment lost 3 bases and the V segment lost 3 bases, leaving 4 bases of the junction unmatched. The germline CDR1 and CDR2 sequences are KGHDR and SFDVKD. CDR3 coding DNA: TGTGCCACCAGTGATCCTCGGGACAGGGGCTACGAGCAGTACTTC. It yields the protein CATSDPRDRGYEQYF.

The genes are TRBV7-9 and TRBJ2-1; 12 bases are shared with TRBD2. The CDR3 length is 15 residues. Trimming removed 7 bases from V and 6 bases from J; junction bases left unmatched: 7. Germline assignment: CDR1 SEHNR and CDR2 FQNEAQ (reference sequence). The CDR3 is CASTASGGALNEQFF. The CDR3 DNA follows: TGTGCCAGCACCGCTAGCGGGGGGGCCCTCAATGAGCAGTTCTTC.

In this sample, this clonotype turned up many times. The rearrangement links TRBV20-1 to TRBJ1-1; 8 bases line up with TRBD1. The CDR3 runs to 13 residues. In germline, CDR1 is DFQATT, CDR2 SNEGSKA (reference sequence). V was pared by 0 bases and J by 3 bases, with 0 bases of the junction left unmatched. CDR3 in amino acids: CSARDRGHTEAFF. The DNA for the CDR3 is TGCAGTGCTAGAGACAGGGGGCACACTGAAGCTTTCTTT.

In its sample, this clonotype was seen many times. The chain employs TRBV4-2 and TRBJ2-1; a possible D gene is TRBD2 (8 bases). V was trimmed by 0 bases and J by 8 bases, leaving 17 bases between them. Germline loops: CDR1 LGHNA, CDR2 YNFKEQ. This CDR3 spans 16 amino acids. This CDR3 reads CASSQDSGGGFDEQFF. DNA of the CDR3: TGTGCCAGCAGCCAAGATTCGGGAGGGGGCTTCGATGAGCAGTTCTTC.

In its sample, this clonotype was seen a few times. The chain has TRBV14 and TRBJ2-5; 11 nucleotides agree with TRBD2. Losses at the gene ends were 4 bases for V and 5 bases for J; bases not matched to a gene: 18. Looked up from germline, CDR1 is SGHDN and CDR2 is FVKESK. This CDR3 has 19 amino acids. As DNA, the CDR3 is TGTGCCAGCAGCCCCCTGGAGGCTAGCGGGAGGAGGTTGAGTGAGACCCAGTACTTC. Translation gives CASSPLEASGRRLSETQYF.

The chain links TRBV3-1 to TRBJ1-2; no reliable D call. The V end lost 2 bases, the J end lost 5 bases, and 15 bases lay between the germline ends. Germline lookup yields CDR1 LGHDT and CDR2 YNNKEL (reference sequence). The CDR3 contains 15 residues. CDR3 amino acids: CASSQRSRIDYGYTF. CDR3 nucleotides: TGTGCCAGCAGCCAAAGGTCGAGAATTGATTATGGCTACACCTTC.

This rearrangement joins TRBV28 to TRBJ2-1; 7 nucleotides align to TRBD2. V trimming: 6 bases; J trimming: 4 bases; junction bases outside the gene matches: 6. CDR1 and CDR2 from the germline V gene are MDHEN and SYDVKM. CDR3 size: 14 residues. CDR3 coding DNA: TGTGCCAGCAGGATGGGGGGAGGGTACAATGAGCAGTTCTTC. Its translation: CASRMGGGYNEQFF.

This clonotype has at least ten counts. The genes are TRBV7-9 and TRBJ2-1, with D unclear. CDR3 length equals 14 residues. CDR1 and CDR2 (germline): SEHNR, FQNEAQ (reference sequence). V was pared by 2 bases and J by 5 bases, with 10 bases between. The CDR3 loop is CASSLFFGNNEQFF. The DNA for the CDR3 is TGTGCCAGCAGCTTATTTTTCGGAAACAATGAGCAGTTCTTC.